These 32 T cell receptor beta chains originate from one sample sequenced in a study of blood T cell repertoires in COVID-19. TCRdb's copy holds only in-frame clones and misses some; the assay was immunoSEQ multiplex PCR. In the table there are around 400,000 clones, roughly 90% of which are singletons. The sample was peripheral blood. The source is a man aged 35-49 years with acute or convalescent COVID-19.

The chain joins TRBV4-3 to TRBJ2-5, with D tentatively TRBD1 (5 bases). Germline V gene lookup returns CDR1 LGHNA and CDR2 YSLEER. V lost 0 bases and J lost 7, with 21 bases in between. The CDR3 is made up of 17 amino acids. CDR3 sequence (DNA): TGCGCCAGCAGCCAAGAGGTGGGGCAATCTCCGATTCGGACCCAGTACTTC. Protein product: CASSQEVGQSPIRTQYF.

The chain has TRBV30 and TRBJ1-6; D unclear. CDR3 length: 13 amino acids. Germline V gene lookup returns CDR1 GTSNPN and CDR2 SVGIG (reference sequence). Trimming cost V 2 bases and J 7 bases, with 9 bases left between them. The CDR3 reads CAWSTSLNSPLHF. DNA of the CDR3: TGTGCCTGGAGTACATCCTTGAATTCACCCCTCCACTTT. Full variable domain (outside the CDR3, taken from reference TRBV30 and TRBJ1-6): SQTIHQWPATLVQPVGSPLSLECTVEGTSNPNLYWYRQAAGRGLQLLFYSVGIGQISSEVPQNLSASRPQDRQFILSSKKLLLSDSGFYLCAWSTSLNSPLHFGNGTRLTVT.

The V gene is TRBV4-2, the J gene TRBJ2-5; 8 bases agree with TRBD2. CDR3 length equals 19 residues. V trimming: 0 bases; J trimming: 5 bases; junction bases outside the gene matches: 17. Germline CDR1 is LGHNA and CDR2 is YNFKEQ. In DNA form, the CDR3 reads TGTGCCAGCAGCCAAGACGGCGCGGGGGGCTCCCTGGGTAGGGAGACCCAGTACTTC. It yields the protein CASSQDGAGGSLGRETQYF.

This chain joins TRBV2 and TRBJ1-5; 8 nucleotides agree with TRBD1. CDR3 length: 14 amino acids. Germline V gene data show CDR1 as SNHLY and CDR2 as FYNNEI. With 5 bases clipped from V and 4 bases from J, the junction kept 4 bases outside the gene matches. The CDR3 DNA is TGTGCCAGCAGTCAGGGGGCTTGGAATCAGCCCCAGCATTTT. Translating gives CASSQGAWNQPQHF.

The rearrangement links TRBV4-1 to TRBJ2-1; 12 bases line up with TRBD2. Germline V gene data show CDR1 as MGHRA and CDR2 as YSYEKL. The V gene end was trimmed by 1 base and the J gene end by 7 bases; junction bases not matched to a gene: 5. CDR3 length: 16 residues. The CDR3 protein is CASSQVSTSGRNEQFF. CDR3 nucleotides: TGCGCCAGCAGCCAAGTATCAACTAGCGGGAGGAATGAGCAGTTCTTC.

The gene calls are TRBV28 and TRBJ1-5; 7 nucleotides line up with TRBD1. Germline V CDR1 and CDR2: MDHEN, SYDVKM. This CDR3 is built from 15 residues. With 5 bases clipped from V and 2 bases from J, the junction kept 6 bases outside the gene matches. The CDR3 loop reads CASSEGAAGNQPQHF. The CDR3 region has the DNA TGTGCCAGCAGTGAGGGGGCGGCGGGCAATCAGCCCCAGCATTTT. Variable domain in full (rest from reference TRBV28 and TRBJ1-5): DVKVTQSSRYLVKRTGEKVFLECVQDMDHENMFWYRQDPGLGLRLIYFSYDVKMKEKGDIPEGYSVSREKKERFSLILESASTNQTSMYLCASSEGAAGNQPQHFGDGTRLSIL.

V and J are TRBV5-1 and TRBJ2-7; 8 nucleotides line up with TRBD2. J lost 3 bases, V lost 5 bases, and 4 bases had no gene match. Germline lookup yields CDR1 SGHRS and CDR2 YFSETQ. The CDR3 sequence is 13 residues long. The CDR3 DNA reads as TGCGCCAGCAGTGAGACTAGCGTCTACGAGCAGTACTTC. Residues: CASSETSVYEQYF.

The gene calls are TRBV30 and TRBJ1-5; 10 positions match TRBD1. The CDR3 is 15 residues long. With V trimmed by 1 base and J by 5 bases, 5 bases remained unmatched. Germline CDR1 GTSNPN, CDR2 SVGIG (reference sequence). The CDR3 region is CAWSEGQGVHQPQHF. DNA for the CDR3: TGTGCCTGGAGTGAAGGACAGGGGGTCCATCAGCCCCAGCATTTT.

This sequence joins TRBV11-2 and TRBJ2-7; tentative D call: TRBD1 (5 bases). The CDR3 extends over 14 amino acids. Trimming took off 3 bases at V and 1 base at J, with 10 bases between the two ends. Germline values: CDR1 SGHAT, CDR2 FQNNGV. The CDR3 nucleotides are TGTGCCAGCAGCTTGGCCCGACAGTCCTACGAGCAGTACTTC. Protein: CASSLARQSYEQYF.

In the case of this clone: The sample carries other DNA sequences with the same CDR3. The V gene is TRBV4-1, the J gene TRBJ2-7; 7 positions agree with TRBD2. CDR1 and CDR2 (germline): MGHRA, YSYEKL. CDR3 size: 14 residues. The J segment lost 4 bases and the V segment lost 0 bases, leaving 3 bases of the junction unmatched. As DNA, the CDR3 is TGCGCCAGCAGCCAAGATTGGGGGGGTTACGAGCAGTACTTC. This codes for CASSQDWGGYEQYF.

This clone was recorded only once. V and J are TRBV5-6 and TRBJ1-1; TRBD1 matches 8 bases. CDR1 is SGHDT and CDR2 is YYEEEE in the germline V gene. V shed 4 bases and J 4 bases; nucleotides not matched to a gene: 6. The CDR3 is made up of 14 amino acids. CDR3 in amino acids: CASSGNQGATEAFF. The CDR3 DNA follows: TGTGCCAGCAGCGGTAATCAGGGGGCCACTGAAGCTTTCTTT.

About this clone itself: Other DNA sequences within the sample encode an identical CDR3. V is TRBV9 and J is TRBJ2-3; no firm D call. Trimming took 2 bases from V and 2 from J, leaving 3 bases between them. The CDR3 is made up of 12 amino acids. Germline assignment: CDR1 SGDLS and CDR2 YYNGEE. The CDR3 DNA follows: TGTGCCAGCAGCGTCCACACAGATACGCAGTATTTT. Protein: CASSVHTDTQYF.

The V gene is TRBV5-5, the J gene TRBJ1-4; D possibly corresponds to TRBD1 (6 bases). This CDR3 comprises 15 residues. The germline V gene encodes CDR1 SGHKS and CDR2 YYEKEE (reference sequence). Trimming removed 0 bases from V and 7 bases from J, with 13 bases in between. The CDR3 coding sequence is TGTGCCAGCAGCTTGGTTGCTCAGGGGAGTGAAAAACTGTTTTTT. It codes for CASSLVAQGSEKLFF.

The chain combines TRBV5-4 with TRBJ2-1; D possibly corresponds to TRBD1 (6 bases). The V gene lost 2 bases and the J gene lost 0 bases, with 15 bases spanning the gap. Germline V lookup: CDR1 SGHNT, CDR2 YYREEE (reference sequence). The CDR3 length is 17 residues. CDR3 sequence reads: CASSFYRTASSYNEQFF. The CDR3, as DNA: TGTGCCAGCAGCTTCTACAGGACAGCAAGCTCCTACAATGAGCAGTTCTTC.

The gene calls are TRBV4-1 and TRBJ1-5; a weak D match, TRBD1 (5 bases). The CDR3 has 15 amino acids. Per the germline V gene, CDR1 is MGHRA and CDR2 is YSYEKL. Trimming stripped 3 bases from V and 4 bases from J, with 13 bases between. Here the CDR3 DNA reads TGCGCCAGCAGCCAGTCACAGGTCACTAATCAGCCCCAGCATTTT. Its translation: CASSQSQVTNQPQHF.

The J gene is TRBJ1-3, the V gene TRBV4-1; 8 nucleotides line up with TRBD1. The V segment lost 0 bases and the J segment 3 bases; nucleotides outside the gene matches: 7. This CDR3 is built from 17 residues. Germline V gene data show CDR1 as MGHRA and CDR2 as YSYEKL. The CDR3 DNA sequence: TGCGCCAGCAGCCAAGATATGCAGGGGGCAAGTGGAAACACCATATATTTT. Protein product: CASSQDMQGASGNTIYF.

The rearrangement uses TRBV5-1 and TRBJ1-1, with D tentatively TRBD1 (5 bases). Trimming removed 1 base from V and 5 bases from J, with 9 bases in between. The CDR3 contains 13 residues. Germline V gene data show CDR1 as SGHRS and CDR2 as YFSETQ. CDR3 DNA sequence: TGCGCCAGCAGCTTGCGTGGGGCTACTGAAGCTTTCTTT. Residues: CASSLRGATEAFF.

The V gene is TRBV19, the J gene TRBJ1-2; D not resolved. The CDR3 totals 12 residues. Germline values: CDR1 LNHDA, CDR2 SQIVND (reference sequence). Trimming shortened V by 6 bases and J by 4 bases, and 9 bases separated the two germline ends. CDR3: CASSQSLYGYTF. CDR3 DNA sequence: TGTGCCAGTAGCCAGTCCCTCTATGGCTACACCTTC.

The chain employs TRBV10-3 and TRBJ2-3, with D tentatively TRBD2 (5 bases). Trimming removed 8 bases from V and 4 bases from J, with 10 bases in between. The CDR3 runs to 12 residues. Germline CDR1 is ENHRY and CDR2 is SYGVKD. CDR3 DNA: TGTGCCATCTCAGGAGGCCCAGATACGCAGTATTTT. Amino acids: CAISGGPDTQYF.

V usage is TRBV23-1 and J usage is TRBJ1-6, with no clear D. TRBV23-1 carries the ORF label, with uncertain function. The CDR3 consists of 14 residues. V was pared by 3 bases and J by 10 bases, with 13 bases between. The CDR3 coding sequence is TGCGCCAGCAGTCAGCAAGCCGGGAGGTCACCCCTCCACTTT. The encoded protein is CASSQQAGRSPLHF.

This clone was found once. The CDR3 loop reads CASNKGAGIRYNEQFF. As DNA, the CDR3 is TGTGCCAGCAATAAGGGAGCCGGGATCCGGTACAATGAGCAGTTCTTC. V and J are TRBV5-4 and TRBJ2-1; TRBD2 is a possible D gene (5 bases). Trimming cost V 6 bases and J 4 bases, with 20 bases left between them. In germline, CDR1 is SGHNT, CDR2 YYREEE (reference sequence). The CDR3 totals 16 residues.

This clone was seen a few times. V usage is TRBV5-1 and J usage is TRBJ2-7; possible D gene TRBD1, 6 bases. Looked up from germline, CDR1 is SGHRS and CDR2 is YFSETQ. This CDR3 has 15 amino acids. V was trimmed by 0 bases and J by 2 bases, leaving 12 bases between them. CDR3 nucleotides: TGCGCCAGCAGCTTGGAGGGGGAGAACCCCTACGAGCAGTACTTC. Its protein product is CASSLEGENPYEQYF.

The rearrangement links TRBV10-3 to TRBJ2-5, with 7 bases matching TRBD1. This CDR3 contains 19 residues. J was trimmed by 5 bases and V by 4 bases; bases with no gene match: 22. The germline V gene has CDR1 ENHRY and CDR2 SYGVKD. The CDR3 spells CAISVTLQKKTGTAETQYF. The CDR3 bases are TGTGCCATCAGTGTAACTCTACAGAAAAAGACAGGGACGGCGGAGACCCAGTACTTC.

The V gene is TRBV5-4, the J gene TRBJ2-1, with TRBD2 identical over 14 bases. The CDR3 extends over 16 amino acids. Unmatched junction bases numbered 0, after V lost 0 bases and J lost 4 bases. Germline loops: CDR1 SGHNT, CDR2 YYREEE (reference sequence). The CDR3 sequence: CASSLGTSGGYNEQFF. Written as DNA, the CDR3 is TGTGCCAGCAGCTTGGGGACTAGCGGGGGGTACAATGAGCAGTTCTTC.

The CDR3 DNA reads TGTGCCAGCAGCCAAGAAGTTGAGGTAGGACAGGCGCCTGAAAAACTGTTTTTT. As protein: CASSQEVEVGQAPEKLFF. The chain uses TRBV4-2 and TRBJ1-4; the match to TRBD1 covers 7 bases. V lost 0 bases to trimming and J lost 7 bases; unmatched junction nucleotides: 14. Germline lookup yields CDR1 LGHNA and CDR2 YNFKEQ. This CDR3 contains 18 residues.

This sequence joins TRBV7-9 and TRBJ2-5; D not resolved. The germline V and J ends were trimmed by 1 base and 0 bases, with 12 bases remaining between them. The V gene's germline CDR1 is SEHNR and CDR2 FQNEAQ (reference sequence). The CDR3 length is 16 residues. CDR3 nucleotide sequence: TGTGCCAGCAGCTTAGGGGCCCCCGAGTACCAAGAGACCCAGTACTTC. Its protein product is CASSLGAPEYQETQYF.

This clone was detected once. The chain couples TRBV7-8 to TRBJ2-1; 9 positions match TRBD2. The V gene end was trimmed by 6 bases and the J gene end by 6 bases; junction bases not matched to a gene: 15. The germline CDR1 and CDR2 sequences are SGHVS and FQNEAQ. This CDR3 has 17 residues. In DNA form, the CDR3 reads TGTGCCAGCAGTTACCTAGCGGGGTGGGTTAGTGGCAATGAGCAGTTCTTC. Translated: CASSYLAGWVSGNEQFF.

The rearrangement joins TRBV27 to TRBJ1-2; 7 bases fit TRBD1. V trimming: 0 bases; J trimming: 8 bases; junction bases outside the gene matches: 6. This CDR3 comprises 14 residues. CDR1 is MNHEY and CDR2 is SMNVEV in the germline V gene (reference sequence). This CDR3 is CASSLSIGGLGYTF. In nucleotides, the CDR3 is TGTGCCAGCAGTTTATCGATAGGGGGCCTGGGCTACACCTTC.

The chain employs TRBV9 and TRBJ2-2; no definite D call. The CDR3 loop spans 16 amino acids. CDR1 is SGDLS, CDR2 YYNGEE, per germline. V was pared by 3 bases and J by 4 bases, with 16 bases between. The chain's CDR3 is CASSGSGSPSTGELFF. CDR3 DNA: TGTGCCAGCAGCGGCTCCGGGTCCCCCAGCACCGGGGAGCTGTTTTTT.

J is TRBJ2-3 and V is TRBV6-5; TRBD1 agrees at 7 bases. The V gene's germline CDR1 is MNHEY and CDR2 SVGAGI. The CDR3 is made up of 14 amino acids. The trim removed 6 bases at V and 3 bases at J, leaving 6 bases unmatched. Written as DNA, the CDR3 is TGTGCCAGCAGGCTCCAGGGGGAGACAGATACGCAGTATTTT. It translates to CASRLQGETDTQYF.

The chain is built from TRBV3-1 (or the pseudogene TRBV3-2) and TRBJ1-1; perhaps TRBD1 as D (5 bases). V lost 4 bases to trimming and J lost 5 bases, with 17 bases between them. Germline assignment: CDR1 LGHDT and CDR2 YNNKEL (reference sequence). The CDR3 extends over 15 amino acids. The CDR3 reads CASSPARVKGTEAFF. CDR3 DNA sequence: TGTGCCAGCAGCCCCGCCCGGGTCAAGGGGACTGAAGCTTTCTTT.

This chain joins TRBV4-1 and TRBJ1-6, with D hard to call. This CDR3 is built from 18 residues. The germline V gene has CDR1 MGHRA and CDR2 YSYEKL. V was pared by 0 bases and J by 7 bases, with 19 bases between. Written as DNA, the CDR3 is TGCGCCAGCAGCCAAGACCCCCTCAGAGGTTCGGGAAATTCACCCCTCCACTTT. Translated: CASSQDPLRGSGNSPLHF.